This T cell receptor (beta chain) derives from a study of T cell responses to AZD1222 COVID-19 vaccine. Using immunoSEQ multiplex PCR, the repertoire was profiled, and TCRdb retains in-frame clones only, with some absent. The sample yields about 160,000 clones, around 94% seen once. Study conclusions and caveats: A mostly white British donor set with more females was recruited, and clonal diversity was possibly underestimated. Just five or six AZD1222 recipients were seropositive at baseline. No day 14 peak samples; only post-peak repertoires were characterized.

A remark on this clone: The antigen remains undetermined.

V lost 8 bases and J 2 bases, leaving 12 bases between the germline ends. Germline values: CDR1 MNHEY, CDR2 SMNVEV (reference sequence). CDR3 length: 13 residues. V usage is TRBV27 and J usage is TRBJ1-2; D remains unclear. The sequences come from peripheral blood, collected on day 0 of AZD1222 vaccination. The clonotype originates from an adult in good health. The CDR3 bases are TGTGCCAGCGCCCCGGGCGTAAACTATGGCTACACCTTC. Protein sequence: CASAPGVNYGYTF.